In this sample, the clone carrying this T cell receptor (beta chain) turned up a few times. TCRdb re-analysed the PCR reads in MiXCR, keeping a single row per CDR3 protein. The data show around 470,000 distinct CDR3 sequences, about 22% seen once. The data were taken from a study of molecular identifiers for immune sequencing clone quantification. The CDR3 sequence is 14 residues long. The V and J ends lost 11 bases and 3 bases, in that order; junction bases with no gene match: 7. Germline V gene lookup returns CDR1 LNHDA and CDR2 SQIVND (reference sequence). The sequencing input was naive CD8+ T cells from blood, with Jurkat cell RNA spiked in. This sample's subset: FACS-sorted CD8+CD4-CCR7+CD45RA+ naive T cells. The TCR was taken from a human donor in good health. Some libraries in this study had Jurkat cell RNA spiked in. The chain employs TRBV19 and TRBJ2-2, with 9 bases matching TRBD1. The CDR3 DNA follows: TGTGCCGCGACCGGGACAGGGTACACCGGGGAGCTGTTTTTT. Amino acid sequence: CAATGTGYTGELFF.